A single sample gave rise to the 29 T cell receptor beta chains below, sequenced in a study of OX40 agonist ivuxolimab in advanced cancers. Profiled with immunoSEQ multiplex PCR; TCRdb holds only in-frame clones, not every one. The repertoire consists of around 30,000 clones, with about 74% occurring once and the leading ten covering around 12%. The sequencing here drew on CD4+ or CD8+ T cells sorted from blood, taken in a trial of the OX40 agonist ivuxolimab. These receptors were obtained from an adult with an advanced solid tumor such as melanoma, head and neck, liver or kidney cancer.

The chain couples TRBV9 to TRBJ2-5; D unclear. Germline V gene sequence: CDR1 SGDLS, CDR2 YYNGEE. The CDR3 runs 14 residues. V lost 5 bases and J 2 bases, leaving 13 bases between the germline ends. CDR3 sequence (DNA): TGTGCCAGCAGGGCCCCGGTCGGACAAGAGACCCAGTACTTC. It is translated as CASRAPVGQETQYF.

This clone was counted many times. The chain uses TRBV2 and TRBJ2-5, with D maybe TRBD2 (7 bases). This CDR3 spans 12 amino acids. Trimming took 7 bases from V and 5 from J, leaving 11 bases between them. Germline-derived CDR1 and CDR2 are SNHLY and FYNNEI. CDR3 bases: TGTGCCAGCAAGGGGGAGGGGGAGACCCAGTACTTC. Translating it yields CASKGEGETQYF.

The V and J genes are TRBV6-6 and TRBJ2-4, with D unclear. The CDR3 contains 14 residues. V lost 0 bases, J lost 5 bases, and 8 bases lay in between. Germline lookup yields CDR1 MNHNY and CDR2 SVGAGI (reference sequence). CDR3 nucleotide sequence: TGTGCCAGCAGTTACTCGACCCAGGAAAACATTCAGTACTTC. Translation: CASSYSTQENIQYF.

J is TRBJ2-4 and V is TRBV2; 9 nucleotides agree with TRBD2. Germline lookup yields CDR1 SNHLY and CDR2 FYNNEI. The CDR3 loop spans 16 amino acids. Trimming cost V 3 bases and J 0 bases; bases outside gene matches: 3. The CDR3 is CASSERAGGAKNIQYF. CDR3 DNA: TGTGCCAGCAGTGAGAGAGCGGGGGGAGCCAAAAACATTCAGTACTTC.

J is TRBJ2-1 and V is TRBV11-3; the match to TRBD1 covers 9 bases. The germline V gene encodes CDR1 SGHNT and CDR2 YENEEA. With V trimmed by 6 bases and J by 4 bases, 7 bases remained unmatched. The CDR3 sequence is 15 residues long. The CDR3, as DNA: TGTGCCAGCAGTCCAGGACAGGGGAGGTACAATGAGCAGTTCTTC. Translation: CASSPGQGRYNEQFF.

This chain joins TRBV18 and TRBJ1-1, with 8 nucleotides matching TRBD1. Germline V gives CDR1 KGHSH, CDR2 LQKENI. The J segment lost 4 bases and the V segment lost 1 base, leaving 5 bases of the junction unmatched. This CDR3 region has 15 residues. This chain's CDR3 is CASSPRRTGSTEAFF. CDR3 DNA sequence: TGTGCCAGCTCACCACGACGGACAGGGAGCACTGAAGCTTTCTTT.

This clone was counted a few times. The V gene is TRBV6-5, the J gene TRBJ2-3, with 10 bases matching TRBD2. The CDR3 length is 14 residues. Per the germline V gene, CDR1 is MNHEY and CDR2 is SVGAGI. V trimming: 6 bases; J trimming: 4 bases; junction bases outside the gene matches: 4. The chain's CDR3 is CASRSGGASDTQYF. CDR3 in DNA: TGTGCCAGCAGGAGCGGGGGGGCCTCAGATACGCAGTATTTT.

The chain is built from TRBV9 and TRBJ1-6; D is undetermined. V was clipped by 0 bases and J by 5 bases, with 9 bases between them. The CDR3 totals 15 residues. From germline, CDR1 is SGDLS and CDR2 YYNGEE. The CDR3 reads CASSVGPSDNSPLHF. The CDR3 DNA sequence: TGTGCCAGCAGCGTAGGACCGAGCGATAATTCACCCCTCCACTTT.

V is TRBV27 and J is TRBJ1-1; possibly TRBD1 for D (5 bases). This CDR3 region has 15 residues. Trimming cost V 3 bases and J 0 bases, with 11 bases left between them. CDR1 is MNHEY and CDR2 is SMNVEV in the germline V gene (reference sequence). CDR3 DNA sequence: TGTGCCAGCAGTTTGGCAGGGACCGTGAACACTGAAGCTTTCTTT. Residues: CASSLAGTVNTEAFF.

The count of this clone is one. The V and J genes are TRBV4-2 and TRBJ1-2; D unclear. Germline CDR1 reads LGHNA; CDR2 reads YNFKEQ. V shed 0 bases and J shed 7 bases, with 15 bases lying between them. This CDR3 is 15 amino acids long. CDR3 bases: TGTGCCAGCAGCCAAGATGTGTCTCTCCTCGGTGGCTACACCTTC. It specifies CASSQDVSLLGGYTF.

The V gene is TRBV2, the J gene TRBJ2-1; weak D call: TRBD1 (5 bases). Trimming took off 3 bases at V and 8 bases at J, with 11 bases between the two ends. The CDR3 runs to 13 residues. Germline V CDR1 and CDR2: SNHLY, FYNNEI. The chain's CDR3 is CASSDDPGYEQFF. The CDR3 nucleotides are TGTGCCAGCAGTGATGACCCAGGGTATGAGCAGTTCTTC.

CDR3 nucleotide sequence: TGTGCCAGCAGCCCACGGGACAGGGAAACACCTGAAGCTTTCTTT. The encoded protein is CASSPRDRETPEAFF. The V gene is TRBV9, the J gene TRBJ1-1; 9 bases map to TRBD1. This CDR3 comprises 15 residues. V gave up 4 bases and J gave up 6 bases; unmatched junction bases: 10. In germline, CDR1 is SGDLS, CDR2 YYNGEE. Together with reference TRBV9 and TRBJ1-1, the CDR3 gives the full variable domain: DSGVTQTPKHLITATGQRVTLRCSPRSGDLSVYWYQQSLDQGLQFLIQYYNGEERAKGNILERFSAQQFPDLHSELNLSSLELGDSALYFCASSPRDRETPEAFFGQGTRLTVV.

This rearrangement joins TRBV7-9 to TRBJ1-2, with TRBD1 as a possible D gene (5 bases). The V end lost 1 base, the J end lost 4 bases, and 10 bases lay between the germline ends. CDR1 is SEHNR and CDR2 is FQNEAQ in the germline V gene (reference sequence). CDR3 length equals 14 residues. The CDR3 DNA sequence: TGTGCCAGCAGCTTAGGCGGACAATCCTATGGCTACACCTTC. Translated, it gives CASSLGGQSYGYTF.

This clone appeared once. The V gene is TRBV6-5, the J gene TRBJ2-1; 8 bases align to TRBD1. Germline V gene lookup returns CDR1 MNHEY and CDR2 SVGAGI. V trimming: 4 bases; J trimming: 4 bases; junction bases outside the gene matches: 6. CDR3 size: 15 residues. Here the CDR3 reads CASSSGTGIYNEQFF. In nucleotides, the CDR3 is TGTGCCAGCAGTTCCGGGACAGGTATTTACAATGAGCAGTTCTTC.

The chain has TRBV10-2 and TRBJ1-3, with no clear D. This CDR3 is 15 amino acids long. V lost 0 bases and J 2 bases, leaving 8 bases between the germline ends. Per the germline V gene, CDR1 is WSHSY and CDR2 is SAAADI. Written as DNA, the CDR3 is TGCGCCAGCAGTGAGTCGGCGACGCCTGGAAACACCATATATTTT. This codes for CASSESATPGNTIYF.

This clone is a singleton in its sample. V and J are TRBV28 and TRBJ2-7; 9 bases are a match to TRBD2. Germline CDR1 reads MDHEN; CDR2 reads SYDVKM. This CDR3 comprises 16 residues. Trimming took 3 bases from V and 1 from J; bases not matched to a gene: 7. The CDR3 is CASSFNLAGLSYEQYF. CDR3 DNA: TGTGCCAGCAGTTTTAACCTAGCGGGACTATCCTACGAGCAGTACTTC.

This clone showed up just a few times. The chain employs TRBV6-6 and TRBJ2-3; D gene ambiguous. Germline lookup yields CDR1 MNHNY and CDR2 SVGAGI (reference sequence). The CDR3 is 13 residues long. The V end lost 2 bases, the J end lost 5 bases, and 8 bases lay between the germline ends. Here the CDR3 reads CASSYPPEDTQYF. CDR3 sequence (DNA): TGTGCCAGCAGTTACCCCCCGGAAGATACGCAGTATTTT.

This chain joins TRBV18 and TRBJ1-2; 7 bases match TRBD1. Looked up from germline, CDR1 is KGHSH and CDR2 is LQKENI. After removal of 8 bases from V and 3 bases from J, the junction contained 6 bases not matched to a gene. CDR3 length: 13 residues. For the CDR3, the DNA is TGTGCCAGCATTGGACAGGACGACTATGGCTACACCTTC. It codes for CASIGQDDYGYTF. Full variable domain (remainder filled in from reference TRBV18 and TRBJ1-2): NAGVMQNPRHLVRRRGQEARLRCSPMKGHSHVYWYRQLPEEGLKFMVYLQKENIIDESGMPKERFSAEFPKEGPSILRIQQVVRGDSAAYFCASIGQDDYGYTFGSGTRLTVV.

The chain joins TRBV10-3 to TRBJ1-5, with D possibly TRBD1 on 5 matching bases. V lost 2 bases and J lost 4, with 9 bases in between. CDR3 length equals 14 residues. CDR1 ENHRY and CDR2 SYGVKD come from the germline V gene. CDR3 loop: CAISEGQFNQPQHF. The DNA for the CDR3 is TGTGCCATCAGTGAGGGACAATTTAATCAGCCCCAGCATTTT.

The V gene is TRBV6-5, the J gene TRBJ2-5; no reliable D call. The CDR3 loop spans 14 amino acids. V gave up 0 bases and J gave up 7 bases, with 12 bases separating them. Germline CDR1 MNHEY, CDR2 SVGAGI. CDR3 amino acids: CASSYSPIIGTQYF. The CDR3, as DNA: TGTGCCAGCAGTTACTCTCCGATTATAGGGACCCAGTACTTC.

This chain uses TRBV7-2 with TRBJ2-3, with a tentative D call TRBD2 (6 bases). CDR1 and CDR2 (germline): SGHTA, FQGNSA. The CDR3 extends over 15 amino acids. Trimming cost V 5 bases and J 0 bases, with 12 bases left between them. CDR3 protein: CASSAAAGSTDTQYF. Here the CDR3 DNA reads TGTGCCAGCAGCGCGGCGGCGGGGAGCACAGATACGCAGTATTTT.

The rearrangement joins TRBV5-1 to TRBJ2-7; D is perhaps TRBD1 or TRBD2 (5 bases each). Trimming left V 4 bases short and J 6 bases short, with 14 bases between. This CDR3 has 13 amino acids. Germline CDR1 is SGHRS and CDR2 is YFSETQ. CDR3 sequence (DNA): TGCGCCAGCAGCCAGGACCGGGACGGCGAGCAGTACTTC. Residues: CASSQDRDGEQYF. Full variable domain (rest looked up from reference TRBV5-1 and TRBJ2-7): KAGVTQTPRYLIKTRGQQVTLSCSPISGHRSVSWYQQTPGQGLQFLFEYFSETQRNKGNFPGRFSGRQFSNSRSEMNVSTLELGDSALYLCASSQDRDGEQYFGPGTRLTVT.

In this sample, this clone turned up once. V gene TRBV9 combines with J gene TRBJ2-3; D gene uncertain. The CDR3 extends over 14 amino acids. Trimming stripped 4 bases from V and 6 bases from J, with 15 bases between. CDR1 is SGDLS and CDR2 is YYNGEE in the germline V gene. The CDR3 sequence: CASSFRVVRDTQYF. DNA for the CDR3: TGTGCCAGCAGCTTCCGGGTAGTGCGGGATACGCAGTATTTT.

The V gene is TRBV6-5, the J gene TRBJ2-7; TRBD2 agrees at 9 bases. V lost 6 bases to trimming and J lost 0 bases; unmatched junction nucleotides: 3. Germline V gives CDR1 MNHEY, CDR2 SVGAGI. The CDR3 loop spans 14 amino acids. CDR3 region: CASSLAGSSYEQYV. The CDR3 DNA reads TGTGCCAGCAGCCTAGCGGGGAGCTCCTACGAGCAGTACGTC.

Only a few counts were recorded for this clone. The chain employs TRBV6-1 and TRBJ1-4; the match to TRBD1 covers 7 bases. The CDR3 spans 14 residues. CDR1 MNHNS and CDR2 SASEGT come from the germline V gene. Unmatched junction bases numbered 7, after V lost 4 bases and J lost 8 bases. In DNA, the CDR3 is TGTGCCAGCAGTGGGGACAGAGGAGGAGAAAAACTGTTTTTT. Amino acid sequence: CASSGDRGGEKLFF.

V is TRBV2 and J is TRBJ1-1, with D uncertain. CDR1 is SNHLY, CDR2 FYNNEI, per germline. The CDR3 spans 12 residues. V was shortened by 11 bases and J by 1 base, with 11 bases between the two germline ends. This CDR3 reads CAPMGGNTEAFF. Written as DNA, the CDR3 is TGTGCCCCAATGGGAGGGAACACTGAAGCTTTCTTT.

The chain uses TRBV6-1 and TRBJ2-1; possibly TRBD1 or TRBD2 for D (5 bases each). This CDR3 spans 13 amino acids. Germline CDR1 reads MNHNS; CDR2 reads SASEGT. V was trimmed by 6 bases and J by 1 base, leaving 7 bases between them. DNA of the CDR3: TGTGCCAGCAGCAGGGAGTCCTACAATGAGCAGTTCTTC. Protein: CASSRESYNEQFF.

The J gene is TRBJ1-3, the V gene TRBV28; D unclear. CDR1 is MDHEN, CDR2 SYDVKM, per germline. Trimming took 0 bases from V and 0 from J, leaving 6 bases between them. This CDR3 spans 15 amino acids. Here the CDR3 reads CASSLWVDSGNTIYF. CDR3 nucleotides: TGTGCCAGCAGTTTATGGGTAGACTCTGGAAACACCATATATTTT.

This chain connects TRBV9 to TRBJ2-3, with unresolved D. The length of the CDR3 is 14 residues. Trimming pared 4 bases from V and 1 base from J, leaving 10 bases between. Germline CDR1 is SGDLS and CDR2 is YYNGEE. CDR3 sequence (DNA): TGTGCCAGCAGCCCCCTCCCCGGCACAGATACGCAGTATTTT. Translated: CASSPLPGTDTQYF.